Below, 29 T cell receptor beta chains from the same sample are listed, as sequenced in a study of tumour-infiltrating T cells in Burkitt lymphoma. Sequencing was performed with immunoSEQ multiplex PCR; in TCRdb, only in-frame clones are kept and a portion is missing. The sample contains about 1,300 clones, 10% to 15% of which appear only once. The sample comprised tumor tissue. The receptors originated from a human donor with Burkitt lymphoma.

This chain connects TRBV5-1 to TRBJ1-4; 7 bases line up with TRBD1. Germline CDR1 is SGHRS and CDR2 is YFSETQ. The V segment lost 4 bases and the J segment 3 bases; nucleotides outside the gene matches: 6. The CDR3 is made up of 15 amino acids. The CDR3, as DNA: TGCGCCAGCAGCGCACCGGGACAGCCTAATGAAAAACTGTTTTTT. Protein product: CASSAPGQPNEKLFF.

The V and J genes are TRBV9 and TRBJ1-1; D gene ambiguous. Trimming left V 1 base short and J 3 bases short, with 10 bases between. Germline lookup yields CDR1 SGDLS and CDR2 YYNGEE. This CDR3 has 14 residues. Written as DNA, the CDR3 is TGTGCCAGCAGCGTAACTGACGGACACACTGAAGCTTTCTTT. Translation: CASSVTDGHTEAFF.

The gene calls are TRBV30 and TRBJ1-2; D might be TRBD1 (6 bases). CDR3 length: 14 residues. V gave up 4 bases and J gave up 4 bases, with 16 bases separating them. The V gene's germline CDR1 is GTSNPN and CDR2 SVGIG (reference sequence). The CDR3 protein is CAWTLQGTGYGYTF. The CDR3 nucleotides read TGTGCCTGGACCCTACAGGGAACTGGCTATGGCTACACCTTC.

This clone has just a few counts. This sequence joins TRBV28 and TRBJ1-5, with D possibly being TRBD1 (6 bases). V was cut by 5 bases and J by 3 bases, with 14 bases left in between. The CDR3 has 15 amino acids. Germline loops: CDR1 MDHEN, CDR2 SYDVKM. The CDR3 sequence is CASSPHTGYNQPQHF. The CDR3 region has the DNA TGTGCCAGCAGTCCCCATACAGGGTACAATCAGCCCCAGCATTTT.

The chain carries TRBV5-6 and TRBJ1-6; D might be TRBD1 (5 bases). From germline, CDR1 is SGHDT and CDR2 YYEEEE. The CDR3 totals 15 residues. V was pared by 0 bases and J by 8 bases, with 12 bases between. The CDR3 sequence: CASSLGIRDDSPLHF. The CDR3 DNA follows: TGTGCCAGCAGCTTGGGTATCAGGGACGATTCACCCCTCCACTTT.

The chain links TRBV5-1 to TRBJ1-1; a possible D gene is TRBD1 (5 bases). Germline V gene sequence: CDR1 SGHRS, CDR2 YFSETQ. V lost 3 bases, J lost 1 base, and 16 bases lay in between. The CDR3 is 16 residues long. The CDR3 protein is CASSYRSARENTEAFF. CDR3 bases: TGCGCCAGCAGCTACCGGTCCGCCAGGGAGAACACTGAAGCTTTCTTT.

V usage is TRBV10-3 and J usage is TRBJ2-3, with 10 positions matching TRBD2. Unmatched junction bases numbered 7, after V lost 4 bases and J lost 0 bases. The CDR3 contains 17 residues. Germline V gives CDR1 ENHRY, CDR2 SYGVKD. Here the CDR3 DNA reads TGTGCCATCAGTGCATGGACTAGCGGTACTAGCACAGATACGCAGTATTTT. This gives the protein CAISAWTSGTSTDTQYF.

This clone was observed a few times. The chain couples TRBV15 to TRBJ2-5, with TRBD2 matching 11 bases. The CDR3 has 14 amino acids. In germline, CDR1 is LNHNV, CDR2 YYDKDF (reference sequence). V shed 8 bases, J shed 4 bases, and the junction held 6 bases outside the gene matches. The CDR3 DNA reads TGTGCCACCGGTAGCGGGGGGGCCGGAGAGACCCAGTACTTC. Protein: CATGSGGAGETQYF.

V usage is TRBV9 and J usage is TRBJ2-3; either TRBD1 or TRBD2 may supply D (5 bases each). Germline CDR1 SGDLS, CDR2 YYNGEE. Between the trimmed V and J ends, which lost 1 base and 0 bases, there was a span of 9 bases. The CDR3 loop spans 15 amino acids. CDR3 bases: TGTGCCAGCAGCGTATCCGGGACCAGCACAGATACGCAGTATTTT. Translation gives CASSVSGTSTDTQYF.

The chain carries TRBV4-2 and TRBJ1-2; 9 bases agree with TRBD1. Trimming took 3 bases from V and 1 from J; bases not matched to a gene: 3. The CDR3 runs to 15 residues. CDR1 LGHNA and CDR2 YNFKEQ come from the germline V gene. The CDR3 reads CASSQTGQGNYGYTF. CDR3 bases: TGTGCCAGCAGCCAGACGGGACAGGGTAACTATGGCTACACCTTC.

Points on this clone: Its ends do not fully match the called genes, so a read error is possible. This sequence joins TRBV15 and TRBJ1-3; no reliable D call. The V gene's germline CDR1 is LNHNV and CDR2 YYDKDF (reference sequence). This CDR3 contains 15 residues. The CDR3 protein is CATSTGSRSGNTTYF. The CDR3 bases are TGTGCCACCAGCACGGGGTCTCGTTCTGGAAACACCACATATTTT. Drawing the rest from reference TRBV15 and TRBJ1-3, the complete variable domain is DAMVIQNPRYQVTQFGKPVTLSCSQTLNHNVMYWYQQKSSQAPKLLFHYYDKDFNNEADTPDNFQSRRPNTSFCFLDIRSPGLGDTAMYLCATSTGSRSGNTTYFGEGSWLTVV.

The chain joins TRBV4-2 to TRBJ1-6; 7 bases are shared with TRBD1. The CDR3 has 16 amino acids. Germline V lookup: CDR1 LGHNA, CDR2 YNFKEQ. J gave up 7 bases and V 4 bases, and 10 bases lay outside the gene matches. The CDR3 DNA reads TGTGCCAGCAGCCCCGAGACAGGGACGCGGAATTCACCCCTCCACTTT. It encodes CASSPETGTRNSPLHF.

This clone was found a few times. The chain employs TRBV4-3 and TRBJ2-3; 7 bases agree with TRBD2. Losses at the gene ends were 4 bases for V and 1 base for J; bases not matched to a gene: 5. The CDR3 is made up of 15 amino acids. From germline, CDR1 is LGHNA and CDR2 YSLEER. The CDR3 reads CASSPYAGGTDTQYF. The DNA of the CDR3 is TGCGCCAGCAGCCCCTATGCGGGGGGCACAGATACGCAGTATTTT.

The chain joins TRBV7-2 to TRBJ2-6; the match to TRBD1 covers 7 bases. The CDR3 contains 15 residues. The junction had 4 bases not matched to a gene; V was cut back by 5 bases and J by 3 bases. Germline V gives CDR1 SGHTA, CDR2 FQGNSA. DNA for the CDR3: TGTGCCAGCAGCCGAGGGGGCGGTGGGGCCAACGTCCTGACTTTC. Its translation: CASSRGGGGANVLTF.

This clone was counted a few times. At one end the junction does not follow the germline gene, possibly because of a read error. The J gene is TRBJ2-1, the V gene TRBV7-7, with TRBD2 matching 9 bases. In germline, CDR1 is SSHAT, CDR2 FNYEAQ (reference sequence). This CDR3 has 15 amino acids. The CDR3 protein is CASSLGGGGRNEQFF. As DNA, the CDR3 is TGTGCTAGCAGCTTAGGCGGGGGGGGCCGCAATGAGCAGTTCTTC. Supplemented by reference TRBV7-7 and TRBJ2-1, the full variable domain reads GAGVSQSPRYKVTKRGQDVTLRCDPISSHATLYWYQQALGQGPEFLTYFNYEAQPDKSGLPSDRFSAERPEGSISTLTIQRTEQRDSAMYRCASSLGGGGRNEQFFGPGTRLTVL.

This clone is categorized as large (0.1 to 1%). The J gene is TRBJ1-1, the V gene TRBV10-3; 9 bases are a match to TRBD1. The V and J ends lost 8 bases and 6 bases, in that order; junction bases with no gene match: 10. The germline CDR1 and CDR2 sequences are ENHRY and SYGVKD. The CDR3 contains 14 residues. CDR3 sequence (DNA): TGTGCCATCGGAGGAGGGACAGGGAAGTCTGAAGCTTTCTTT. Amino acids: CAIGGGTGKSEAFF.

J is TRBJ2-1 and V is TRBV12-5; TRBD1 aligns across 7 bases. CDR1 is LGHNT, CDR2 FRNRAP, per germline. Trimming took 7 bases from V and 4 from J; bases not matched to a gene: 7. The CDR3 loop spans 14 amino acids. The CDR3 nucleotides are TGTGCTAGTGCTCTCCGGGACAGTTACAATGAGCAGTTCTTC. It translates to CASALRDSYNEQFF.

The sample holds a few counts of this clone. J is TRBJ2-5 and V is TRBV14; D gene ambiguous. This CDR3 is built from 16 residues. Germline-derived CDR1 and CDR2 are SGHDN and FVKESK. V gave up 1 base and J gave up 0 bases, with 12 bases separating them. CDR3 bases: TGTGCCAGCAGCCAAGGGGTTACAGTTTACCAAGAGACCCAGTACTTC. It codes for CASSQGVTVYQETQYF. The variable domain in full, with the rest retrieved from reference TRBV14 and TRBJ2-5, is EAGVTQFPSHSVIEKGQTVTLRCDPISGHDNLYWYRRVMGKEIKFLLHFVKESKQDESGMPNNRFLAERTGGTYSTLKVQPAELEDSGVYFCASSQGVTVYQETQYFGPGTRLLVL.

This rearrangement joins TRBV2 to TRBJ2-5; D ambiguous. Germline CDR1 reads SNHLY; CDR2 reads FYNNEI. The CDR3 covers 14 residues. V was pared by 2 bases and J by 1 base, with 8 bases between. The CDR3 coding sequence is TGTGCCAGCAGTGAATTGTATATCCAAGAGACCCAGTACTTC. This sequence encodes CASSELYIQETQYF. The full variable domain, in which reference TRBV2 and TRBJ2-5 provide the parts outside the CDR3, is EPEVTQTPSHQVTQMGQEVILRCVPISNHLYFYWYRQILGQKVEFLVSFYNNEISEKSEIFDDQFSVERPDGSNFTLKIRSTKLEDSAMYFCASSELYIQETQYFGPGTRLLVL.

The rearrangement joins TRBV19 to TRBJ1-3; D is undetermined. Germline-derived CDR1 and CDR2 are LNHDA and SQIVND (reference sequence). The length of the CDR3 is 13 residues. V was cut by 11 bases and J by 0 bases, with 11 bases left in between. The DNA of the CDR3 is TGTGCCGCCAGGACGGTCTCTGGAAACACCATATATTTT. It specifies CAARTVSGNTIYF.

There are a few counts of this clone. The chain employs TRBV5-6 and TRBJ1-5; D ambiguous. Trimming shortened V by 2 bases and J by 0 bases, and 6 bases separated the two germline ends. The CDR3 spans 14 residues. CDR1 and CDR2 (germline): SGHDT, YYEEEE. In DNA, the CDR3 is TGTGCCAGCAGCTTCGACGGTAGCAATCAGCCCCAGCATTTT. This gives the protein CASSFDGSNQPQHF.

This clone was counted only a few times. The chain carries TRBV10-3 and TRBJ2-1, with 16 bases that match TRBD2. Germline lookup yields CDR1 ENHRY and CDR2 SYGVKD. This CDR3 is built from 15 residues. Trimming at V came to 5 bases and at J to 7 bases, leaving 2 bases not matched to a gene. Here the CDR3 reads CAISQGLAGGNEQFF. As DNA, the CDR3 is TGTGCCATCAGTCAGGGACTAGCGGGGGGGAATGAGCAGTTCTTC.

CDR3: CASSLPNEQFF. The CDR3 DNA sequence: TGTGCCAGCAGCTTACCAAATGAGCAGTTCTTC. The chain employs TRBV7-9 and TRBJ2-1; D is uncertain. V lost 2 bases to trimming and J lost 7 bases, with 3 bases between them. The CDR3 has 11 residues. Germline V gene lookup returns CDR1 SEHNR and CDR2 FQNEAQ (reference sequence).

The V call is TRBV7-3, the J call TRBJ2-1, with 9 nucleotides matching TRBD2. Germline V gene data show CDR1 as SGHTA and CDR2 as FQGTGA. The V segment lost 5 bases and the J segment 4 bases; nucleotides outside the gene matches: 9. The CDR3 has 16 amino acids. The CDR3 region has the DNA TGTGCCAGCAGCCCTGGGGGGCTAGCGGGGTACAATGAGCAGTTCTTC. It encodes CASSPGGLAGYNEQFF.

The genes are TRBV29-1 and TRBJ1-4, with 8 bases lining up with TRBD1. The V gene end was trimmed by 4 bases and the J gene end by 1 base; junction bases not matched to a gene: 8. This CDR3 has 16 amino acids. Germline CDR1 is SQVTM and CDR2 is ANQGSEA. CDR3 in amino acids: CSVVRTGWGTNEKLFF. CDR3 bases: TGCAGCGTTGTAAGGACAGGGTGGGGAACTAATGAAAAACTGTTTTTT.

The V gene is TRBV5-4, the J gene TRBJ2-5; D gene uncertain. Germline values: CDR1 SGHNT, CDR2 YYREEE (reference sequence). This CDR3 comprises 11 residues. V gave up 2 bases and J gave up 5 bases, with 4 bases separating them. DNA of the CDR3: TGTGCCAGCAGCTTAGCTGAGACCCAGTACTTC. Protein sequence: CASSLAETQYF.

This chain connects TRBV19 to TRBJ1-5, with D maybe TRBD1 (6 bases). V gave up 5 bases and J gave up 6 bases, with 20 bases separating them. Germline values: CDR1 LNHDA, CDR2 SQIVND (reference sequence). The CDR3 length is 16 residues. CDR3 protein: CASSQTPIQGLQPQHF. For the CDR3, the DNA is TGTGCCAGTAGTCAAACGCCGATCCAGGGGCTTCAGCCCCAGCATTTT.

Written as DNA, the CDR3 is TGTGCCATCGGGGGGAACTCTGGGGCCAACGTCCTGACTTTC. It specifies CAIGGNSGANVLTF. This chain uses TRBV10-3 with TRBJ2-6; TRBD2 might be the D (6 bases). The germline V gene has CDR1 ENHRY and CDR2 SYGVKD. Trimming stripped 8 bases from V and 0 bases from J, with 8 bases between. The CDR3 has 14 residues.

The rearrangement links TRBV9 to TRBJ2-1; the match to TRBD2 covers 7 bases. The CDR3 loop spans 16 amino acids. Looked up from germline, CDR1 is SGDLS and CDR2 is YYNGEE. The ends lost 0 bases at V and 3 bases at J; junction bases unmatched: 6. DNA of the CDR3: TGTGCCAGCAGCGTAGGAACGGGAGGCTTCTACAATGAGCAGTTCTTC. Translated, it gives CASSVGTGGFYNEQFF. Based on the CDR3 plus reference TRBV9 and TRBJ2-1, the full variable domain is DSGVTQTPKHLITATGQRVTLRCSPRSGDLSVYWYQQSLDQGLQFLIQYYNGEERAKGNILERFSAQQFPDLHSELNLSSLELGDSALYFCASSVGTGGFYNEQFFGPGTRLTVL.